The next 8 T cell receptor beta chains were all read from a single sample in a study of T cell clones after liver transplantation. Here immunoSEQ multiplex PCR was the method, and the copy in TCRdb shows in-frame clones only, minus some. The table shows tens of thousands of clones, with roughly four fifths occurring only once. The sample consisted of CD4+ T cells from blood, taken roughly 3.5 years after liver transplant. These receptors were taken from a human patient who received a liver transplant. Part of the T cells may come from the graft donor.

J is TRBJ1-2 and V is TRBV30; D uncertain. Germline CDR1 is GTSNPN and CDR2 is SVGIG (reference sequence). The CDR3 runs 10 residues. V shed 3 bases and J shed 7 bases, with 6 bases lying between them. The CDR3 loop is CAWRKGGYTF. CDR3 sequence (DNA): TGTGCCTGGAGGAAGGGTGGCTACACCTTC.

The CDR3 coding sequence is TGTGCCAGCAGCTTAGGGGCGGATACGCAGTATTTT. Its protein product is CASSLGADTQYF. J is TRBJ2-3 and V is TRBV11-2; D remains unclear. The ends were cut back, 1 base at V and 6 bases at J, with 5 bases in the middle. The germline gives CDR1 SGHAT, CDR2 FQNNGV. The CDR3 has 12 residues. Complete variable domain (other parts from reference TRBV11-2 and TRBJ2-3): EAGVAQSPRYKIIEKRQSVAFWCNPISGHATLYWYQQILGQGPKLLIQFQNNGVVDDSQLPKDRFSAERLKGVDSTLKIQPAKLEDSAVYLCASSLGADTQYFGPGTRLTVL.

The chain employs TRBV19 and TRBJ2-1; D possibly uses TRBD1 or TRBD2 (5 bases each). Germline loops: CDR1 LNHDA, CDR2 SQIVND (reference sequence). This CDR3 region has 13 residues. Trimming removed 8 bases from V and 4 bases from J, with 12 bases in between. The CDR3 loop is CASVRDLYNEQFF. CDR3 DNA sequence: TGTGCCAGTGTCCGGGACCTTTACAATGAGCAGTTCTTC. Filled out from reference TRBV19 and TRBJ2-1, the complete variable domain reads DGGITQSPKYLFRKEGQNVTLSCEQNLNHDAMYWYRQDPGQGLRLIYYSQIVNDFQKGDIAEGYSVSREKKESFPLTVTSAQKNPTAFYLCASVRDLYNEQFFGPGTRLTVL.

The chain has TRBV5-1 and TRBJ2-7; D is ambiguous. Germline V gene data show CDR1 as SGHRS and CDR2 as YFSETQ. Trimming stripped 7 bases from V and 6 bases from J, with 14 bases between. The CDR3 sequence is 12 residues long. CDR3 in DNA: TGCGCCAGCGGGCTGTTGGAAGGCGAGCAGTACTTC. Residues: CASGLLEGEQYF.

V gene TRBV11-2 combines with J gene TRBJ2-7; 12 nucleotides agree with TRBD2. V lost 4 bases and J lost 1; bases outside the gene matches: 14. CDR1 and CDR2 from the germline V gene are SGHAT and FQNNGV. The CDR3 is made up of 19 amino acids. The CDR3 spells CASSSNGRASGRESYEQYF. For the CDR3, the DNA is TGTGCCAGCAGCTCAAACGGTAGAGCTAGCGGGAGGGAGTCCTACGAGCAGTACTTC.

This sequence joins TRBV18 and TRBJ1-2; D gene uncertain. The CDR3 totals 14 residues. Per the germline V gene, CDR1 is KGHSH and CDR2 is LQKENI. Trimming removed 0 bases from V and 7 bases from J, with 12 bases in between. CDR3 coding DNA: TGTGCCAGCTCACCACCTGGGCAGCGGGGTGGCTACACCTTC. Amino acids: CASSPPGQRGGYTF.

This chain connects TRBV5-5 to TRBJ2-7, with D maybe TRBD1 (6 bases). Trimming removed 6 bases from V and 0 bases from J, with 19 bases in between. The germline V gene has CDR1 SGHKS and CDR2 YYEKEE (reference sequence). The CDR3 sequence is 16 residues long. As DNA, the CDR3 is TGTGCCAGCACCTTAGGGGCAGGGGCGATCTCCTACGAGCAGTACTTC. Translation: CASTLGAGAISYEQYF.

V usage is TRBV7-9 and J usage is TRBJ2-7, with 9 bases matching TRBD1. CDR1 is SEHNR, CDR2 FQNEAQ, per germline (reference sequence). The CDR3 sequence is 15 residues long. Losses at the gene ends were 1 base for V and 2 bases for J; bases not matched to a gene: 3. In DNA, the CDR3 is TGTGCCAGCAGCTTAGAACAGGGGGCTGCCTACGAGCAGTACTTC. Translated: CASSLEQGAAYEQYF.